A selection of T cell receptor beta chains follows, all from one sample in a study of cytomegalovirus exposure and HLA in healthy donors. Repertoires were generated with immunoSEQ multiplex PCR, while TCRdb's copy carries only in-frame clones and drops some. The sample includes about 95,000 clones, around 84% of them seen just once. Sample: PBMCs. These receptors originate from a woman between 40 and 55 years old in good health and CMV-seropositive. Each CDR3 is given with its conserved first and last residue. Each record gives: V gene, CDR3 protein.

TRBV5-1	CASSLVPGATSDTQYF
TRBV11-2	CASSPRGTIEEKLFF
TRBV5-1	CASRPSTGSHEQYF
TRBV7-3	CASSVGTSVQETQYF
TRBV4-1	CASSQSAPISGMNTEAFF
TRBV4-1	CASSQGQGAHRYTF
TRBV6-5	CASSLGSSGELFF
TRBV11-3	CASSLTSSTDTQYF
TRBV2	CASSAQGSHQETQYF
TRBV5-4	CASSGDYPPGEQFF
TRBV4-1	CASSQGGAGVGGGLYNEQFF
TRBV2	CASNQLQGRDTQYF
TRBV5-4	CASSYSGVTDTQYF
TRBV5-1	CASSPGTSGYNEQFF
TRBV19	CASSAPGQSIFGEQYF
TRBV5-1	CASSLDVGSSYNEQFF
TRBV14	CASSLGTGNIYEQYF
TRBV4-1	CASSQPGQGKGEQYF
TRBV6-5	CASIRGTEAFF
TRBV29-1	CSSGGGPGGYTF
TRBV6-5	CASSWGQNNSPLHF
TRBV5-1	CASSLSWQDTEAFF
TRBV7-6	CASSLATGGETQYF
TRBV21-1	CASSKIDRAGRNEQFF
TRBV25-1	CASSESAGHMNTEAFF
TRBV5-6	CASGVGAGQLNEKLFF
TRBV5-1	CASSPGTASQETQYF
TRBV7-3	CASSTTGSSTGELFF
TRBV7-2	CASSLFYRERTGELFF
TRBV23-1	CAGSTGTGESSTDTQYF